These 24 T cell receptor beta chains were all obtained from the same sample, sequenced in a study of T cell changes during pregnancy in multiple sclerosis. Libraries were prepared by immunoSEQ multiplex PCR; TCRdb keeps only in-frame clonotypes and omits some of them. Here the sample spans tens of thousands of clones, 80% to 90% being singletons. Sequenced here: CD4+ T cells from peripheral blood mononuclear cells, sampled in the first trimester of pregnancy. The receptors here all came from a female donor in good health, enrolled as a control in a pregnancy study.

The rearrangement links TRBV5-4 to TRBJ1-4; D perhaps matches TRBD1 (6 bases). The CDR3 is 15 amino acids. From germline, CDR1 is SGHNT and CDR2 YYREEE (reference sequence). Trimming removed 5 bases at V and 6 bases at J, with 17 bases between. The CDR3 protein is CASSPQGRGDEKLFF. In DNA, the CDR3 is TGTGCCAGCAGTCCGCAGGGGAGGGGCGATGAAAAACTGTTTTTT.

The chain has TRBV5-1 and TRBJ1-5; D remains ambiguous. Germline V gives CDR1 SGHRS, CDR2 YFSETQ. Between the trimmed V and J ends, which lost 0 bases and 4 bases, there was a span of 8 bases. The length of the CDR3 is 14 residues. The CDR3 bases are TGCGCCAGCAGCTTGGGGGAGAGGAATCAGCCCCAGCATTTT. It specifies CASSLGERNQPQHF.

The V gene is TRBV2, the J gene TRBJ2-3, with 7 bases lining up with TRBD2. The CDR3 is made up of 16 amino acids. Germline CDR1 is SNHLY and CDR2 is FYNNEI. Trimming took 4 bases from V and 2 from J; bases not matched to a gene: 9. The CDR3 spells CASSVSGGRNTDTQYF. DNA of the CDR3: TGTGCCAGCAGTGTTTCGGGGGGTCGGAACACAGATACGCAGTATTTT.

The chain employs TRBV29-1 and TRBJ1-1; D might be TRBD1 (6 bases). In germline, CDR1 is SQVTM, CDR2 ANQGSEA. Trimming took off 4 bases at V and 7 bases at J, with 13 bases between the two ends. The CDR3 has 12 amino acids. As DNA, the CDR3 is TGCAGCGTTGTTTCTGGGGGCGGTGAAGCTTTCTTT. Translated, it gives CSVVSGGGEAFF.

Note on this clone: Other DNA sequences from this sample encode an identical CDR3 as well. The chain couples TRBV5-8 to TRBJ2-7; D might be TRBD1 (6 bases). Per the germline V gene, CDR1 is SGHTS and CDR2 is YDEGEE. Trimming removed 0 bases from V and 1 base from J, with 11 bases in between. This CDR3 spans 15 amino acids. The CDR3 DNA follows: TGTGCCAGCAGCTTGGGGCAGGGGCTTTCCTACGAGCAGTACTTC. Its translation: CASSLGQGLSYEQYF.

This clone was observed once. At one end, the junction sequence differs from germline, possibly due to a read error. CDR3 sequence: CASSPLDSHNEQFF. Written as DNA, the CDR3 is TGTGCCAGTAGTCCCCTGGACTCCCACAATGAGCAGTTCTTC. The chain combines TRBV19 with TRBJ2-1; perhaps TRBD2 as D (5 bases). Germline lookup yields CDR1 LNHDA and CDR2 SQIVND (reference sequence). The CDR3 consists of 14 residues. The full variable domain, completed using reference TRBV19 and TRBJ2-1, is DGGITQSPKYLFRKEGQNVTLSCEQNLNHDAMYWYRQDPGQGLRLIYYSQIVNDFQKGDIAEGYSVSREKKESFPLTVTSAQKNPTAFYLCASSPLDSHNEQFFGPGTRLTVL.

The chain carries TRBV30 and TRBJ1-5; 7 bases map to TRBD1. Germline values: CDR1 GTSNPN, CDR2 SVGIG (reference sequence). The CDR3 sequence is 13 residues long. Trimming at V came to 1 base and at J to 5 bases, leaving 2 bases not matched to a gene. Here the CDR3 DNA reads TGTGCCTGGAGTGGGGACAGTGATCAGCCCCAGCATTTT. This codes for CAWSGDSDQPQHF. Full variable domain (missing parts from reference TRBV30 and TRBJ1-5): SQTIHQWPATLVQPVGSPLSLECTVEGTSNPNLYWYRQAAGRGLQLLFYSVGIGQISSEVPQNLSASRPQDRQFILSSKKLLLSDSGFYLCAWSGDSDQPQHFGDGTRLSIL.

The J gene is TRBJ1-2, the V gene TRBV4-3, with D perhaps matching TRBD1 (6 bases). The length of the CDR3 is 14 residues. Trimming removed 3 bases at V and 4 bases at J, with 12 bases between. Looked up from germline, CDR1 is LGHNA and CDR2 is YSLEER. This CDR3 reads CASSHGGSFYGYTF. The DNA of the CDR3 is TGCGCCAGCAGCCATGGGGGCTCTTTCTATGGCTACACCTTC.

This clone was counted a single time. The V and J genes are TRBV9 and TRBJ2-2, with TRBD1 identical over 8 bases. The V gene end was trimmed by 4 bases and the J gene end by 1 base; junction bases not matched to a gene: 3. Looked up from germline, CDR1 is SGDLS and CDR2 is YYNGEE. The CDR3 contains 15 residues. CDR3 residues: CASSPGTGNTGELFF. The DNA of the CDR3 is TGTGCCAGCAGCCCCGGGACAGGGAACACCGGGGAGCTGTTTTTT.

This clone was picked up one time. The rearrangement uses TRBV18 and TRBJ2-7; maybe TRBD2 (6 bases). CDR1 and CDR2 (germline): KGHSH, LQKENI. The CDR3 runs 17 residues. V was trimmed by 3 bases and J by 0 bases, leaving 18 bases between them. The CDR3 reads CASSPSGPGLPSYEQYF. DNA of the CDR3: TGTGCCAGCTCACCCTCGGGCCCGGGACTCCCCTCCTACGAGCAGTACTTC.

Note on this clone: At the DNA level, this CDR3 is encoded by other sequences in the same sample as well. CDR3 region: CASSPRLAGDGELFF. CDR3 bases: TGTGCCAGCAGTCCGCGACTAGCGGGAGACGGGGAGCTGTTTTTT. The chain is built from TRBV6-5 and TRBJ2-2; 12 bases agree with TRBD2. Germline assignment: CDR1 MNHEY and CDR2 SVGAGI. V gave up 5 bases and J gave up 7 bases; unmatched junction bases: 5. There are 15 residues in the CDR3.

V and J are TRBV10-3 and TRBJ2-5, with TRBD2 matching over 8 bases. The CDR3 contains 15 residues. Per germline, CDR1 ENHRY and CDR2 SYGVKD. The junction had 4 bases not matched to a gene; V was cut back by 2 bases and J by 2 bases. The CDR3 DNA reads TGTGCCATCAGTGAGGCGGGGGGCAAGCAAGAGACCCAGTACTTC. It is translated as CAISEAGGKQETQYF.

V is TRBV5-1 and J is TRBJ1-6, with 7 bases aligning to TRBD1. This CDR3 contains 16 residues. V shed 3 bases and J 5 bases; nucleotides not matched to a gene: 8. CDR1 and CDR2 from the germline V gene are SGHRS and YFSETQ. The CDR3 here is CASSSSIGTDNSPLHF. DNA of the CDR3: TGCGCCAGCAGCTCCTCTATAGGGACAGATAATTCACCCCTCCACTTT.

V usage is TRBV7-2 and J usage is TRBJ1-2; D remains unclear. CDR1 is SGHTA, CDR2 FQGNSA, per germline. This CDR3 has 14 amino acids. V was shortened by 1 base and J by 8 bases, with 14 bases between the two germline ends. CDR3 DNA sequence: TGTGCCAGCAGCTTAGGGTACGAGAAACGGGGCTACACCTTC. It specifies CASSLGYEKRGYTF.

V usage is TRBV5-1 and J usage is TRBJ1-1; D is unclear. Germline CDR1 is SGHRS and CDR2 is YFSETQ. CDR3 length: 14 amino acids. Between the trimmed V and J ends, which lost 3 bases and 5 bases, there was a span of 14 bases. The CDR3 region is CASSWNLQRTEAFF. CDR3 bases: TGCGCCAGCAGCTGGAACCTGCAGAGGACTGAAGCTTTCTTT.

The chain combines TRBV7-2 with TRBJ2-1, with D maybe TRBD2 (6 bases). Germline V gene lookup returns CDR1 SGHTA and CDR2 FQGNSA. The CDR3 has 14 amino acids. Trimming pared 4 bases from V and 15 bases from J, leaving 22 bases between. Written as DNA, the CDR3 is TGTGCCAGCAGCTCTCCCGGTGGGGGGTATGAGGGGTTCTTC. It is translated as CASSSPGGGYEGFF.

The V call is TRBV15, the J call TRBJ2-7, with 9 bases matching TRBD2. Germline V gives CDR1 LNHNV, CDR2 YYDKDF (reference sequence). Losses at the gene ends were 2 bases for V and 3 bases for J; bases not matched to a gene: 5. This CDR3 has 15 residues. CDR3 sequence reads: CATSRTGLALYEQYF. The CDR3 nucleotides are TGTGCCACCAGCAGAACGGGACTAGCCCTCTACGAGCAGTACTTC.

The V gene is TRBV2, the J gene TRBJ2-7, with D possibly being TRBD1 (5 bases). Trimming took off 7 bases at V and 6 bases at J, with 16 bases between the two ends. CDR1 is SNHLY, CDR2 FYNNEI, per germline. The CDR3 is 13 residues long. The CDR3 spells CASTGRVLGEQYF. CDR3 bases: TGTGCCAGCACAGGCAGGGTCTTGGGCGAGCAGTACTTC. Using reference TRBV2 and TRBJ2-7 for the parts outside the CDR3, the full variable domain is EPEVTQTPSHQVTQMGQEVILRCVPISNHLYFYWYRQILGQKVEFLVSFYNNEISEKSEIFDDQFSVERPDGSNFTLKIRSTKLEDSAMYFCASTGRVLGEQYFGPGTRLTVT.

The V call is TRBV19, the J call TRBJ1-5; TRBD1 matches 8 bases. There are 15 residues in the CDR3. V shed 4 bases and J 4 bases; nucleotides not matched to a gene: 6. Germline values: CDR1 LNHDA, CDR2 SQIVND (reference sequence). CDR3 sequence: CASSKGTGTNQPQHF. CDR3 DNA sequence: TGTGCCAGTAGTAAAGGGACAGGTACTAATCAGCCCCAGCATTTT. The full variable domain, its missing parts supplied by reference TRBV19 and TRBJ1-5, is DGGITQSPKYLFRKEGQNVTLSCEQNLNHDAMYWYRQDPGQGLRLIYYSQIVNDFQKGDIAEGYSVSREKKESFPLTVTSAQKNPTAFYLCASSKGTGTNQPQHFGDGTRLSIL.

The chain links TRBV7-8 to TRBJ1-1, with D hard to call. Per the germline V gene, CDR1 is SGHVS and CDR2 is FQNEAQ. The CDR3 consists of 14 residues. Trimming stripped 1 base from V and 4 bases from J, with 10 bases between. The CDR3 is CASSLVGEGTEAFF. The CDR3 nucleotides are TGTGCCAGCAGCTTAGTCGGGGAGGGCACTGAAGCTTTCTTT.

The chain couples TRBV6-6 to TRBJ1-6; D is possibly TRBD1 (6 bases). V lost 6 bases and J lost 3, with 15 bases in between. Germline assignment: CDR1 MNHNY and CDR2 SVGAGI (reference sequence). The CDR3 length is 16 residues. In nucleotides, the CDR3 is TGTGCCAGCAGCTCCCAGGGGCCACTCTATAATTCACCCCTCCACTTT. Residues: CASSSQGPLYNSPLHF.

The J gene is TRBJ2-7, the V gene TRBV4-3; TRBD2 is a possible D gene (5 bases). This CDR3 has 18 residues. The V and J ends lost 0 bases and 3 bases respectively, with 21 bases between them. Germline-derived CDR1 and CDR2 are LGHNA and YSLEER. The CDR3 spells CASSQEGSANLNFYEQYF. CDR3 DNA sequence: TGCGCCAGCAGCCAAGAGGGGAGTGCGAACCTGAATTTCTACGAGCAGTACTTC.

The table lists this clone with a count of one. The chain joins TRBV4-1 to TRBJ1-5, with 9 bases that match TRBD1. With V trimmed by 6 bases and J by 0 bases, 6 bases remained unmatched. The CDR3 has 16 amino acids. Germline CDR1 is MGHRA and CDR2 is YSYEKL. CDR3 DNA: TGCGCCAGCAGTCGGGGACAGGGAAATAGCAATCAGCCCCAGCATTTT. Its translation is CASSRGQGNSNQPQHF.

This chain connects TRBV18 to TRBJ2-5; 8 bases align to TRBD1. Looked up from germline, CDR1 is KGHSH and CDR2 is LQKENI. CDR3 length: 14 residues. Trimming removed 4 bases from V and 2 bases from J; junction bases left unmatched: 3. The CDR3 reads CASSRDRGQETQYF. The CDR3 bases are TGTGCCAGCTCACGTGACAGGGGACAAGAGACCCAGTACTTC.